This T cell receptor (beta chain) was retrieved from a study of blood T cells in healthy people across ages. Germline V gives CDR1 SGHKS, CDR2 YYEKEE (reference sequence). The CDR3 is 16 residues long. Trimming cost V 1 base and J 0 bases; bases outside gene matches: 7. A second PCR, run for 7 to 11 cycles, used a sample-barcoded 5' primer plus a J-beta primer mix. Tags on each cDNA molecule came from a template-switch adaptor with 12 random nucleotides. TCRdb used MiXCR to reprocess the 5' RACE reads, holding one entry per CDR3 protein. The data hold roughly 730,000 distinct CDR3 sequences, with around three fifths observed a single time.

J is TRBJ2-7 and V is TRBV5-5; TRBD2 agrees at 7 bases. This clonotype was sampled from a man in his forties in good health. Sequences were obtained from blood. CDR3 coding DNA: TGTGCCAGCAGCTTGTACACGGGCGGGAGCTCCTACGAGCAGTACTTC. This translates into CASSLYTGGSSYEQYF.